Below are 25 T cell receptor beta chains sequenced from a single sample in a study of technical replicates of blood from several donors. Clones were sequenced by immunoSEQ multiplex PCR, and TCRdb holds only the in-frame ones, with some missing. The top ten hold around 0.44% of the sample, which has more than 65,000 clones, over 85% seen once. Specimen: T cells isolated from PBMCs. Receptor source: a human donor in good health.

The chain uses TRBV5-4 and TRBJ2-3; TRBD2 is a possible D gene (6 bases). This CDR3 region has 14 residues. The germline CDR1 and CDR2 sequences are SGHNT and YYREEE (reference sequence). The ends were cut back, 3 bases at V and 4 bases at J, with 12 bases in the middle. The CDR3 coding sequence is TGTGCCAGCAGCTCCGGGCTAGCGCCAGATACGCAGTATTTT. Encoded protein: CASSSGLAPDTQYF.

The CDR3 spells CASSPRQGSFWETQYF. The CDR3 DNA reads TGTGCCAGCAGCCCACGACAGGGGAGTTTTTGGGAGACCCAGTACTTC. The rearrangement uses TRBV5-6 and TRBJ2-5, with 8 positions matching TRBD1. Looked up from germline, CDR1 is SGHDT and CDR2 is YYEEEE. V lost 4 bases, J lost 5 bases, and 13 bases stayed unmatched. The CDR3 runs to 16 residues.

The chain combines TRBV19 with TRBJ2-2; D is perhaps TRBD1 (5 bases). The germline gives CDR1 LNHDA, CDR2 SQIVND (reference sequence). This CDR3 contains 17 residues. Trimming pared 4 bases from V and 2 bases from J, leaving 17 bases between. The CDR3 loop is CASSRSQGVGNTGELFF. The CDR3 nucleotides read TGTGCCAGTAGTAGGTCCCAGGGCGTAGGAAACACCGGGGAGCTGTTTTTT.

The gene calls are TRBV18 and TRBJ1-1; the D gene is possibly TRBD1 (5 bases). The germline V gene encodes CDR1 KGHSH and CDR2 LQKENI. CDR3 length equals 15 residues. The V end was cut by 3 bases, the J end by 4 bases, with 15 bases between. CDR3 DNA: TGTGCCAGCTCACCTCCGGGAGGGGTCCGCACTGAAGCTTTCTTT. It is translated as CASSPPGGVRTEAFF.

This chain uses TRBV5-6 with TRBJ2-5, with TRBD2 matching 11 bases. The trim removed 4 bases at V and 2 bases at J, leaving 7 bases unmatched. This CDR3 has 16 residues. Germline lookup yields CDR1 SGHDT and CDR2 YYEEEE. Here the CDR3 DNA reads TGTGCCAGCAGCCTAGCGGGAGGCCCTAATCAAGAGACCCAGTACTTC. Translation gives CASSLAGGPNQETQYF.

Only one count was recorded for this clone. The chain is built from TRBV9 and TRBJ2-7, with TRBD2 matching over 7 bases. From germline, CDR1 is SGDLS and CDR2 YYNGEE. The CDR3 covers 15 residues. With 2 bases clipped from V and 4 bases from J, the junction kept 9 bases outside the gene matches. DNA for the CDR3: TGTGCCAGCAGCGTCGGACTAGTGGGTACGTACGAGCAGTACTTC. This gives the protein CASSVGLVGTYEQYF.

Note on this clone: This specimen includes other DNA sequences encoding the same CDR3. This chain joins TRBV5-1 and TRBJ2-7; 9 bases are a match to TRBD1. This CDR3 is built from 13 residues. From germline, CDR1 is SGHRS and CDR2 YFSETQ. V was clipped by 3 bases and J by 3 bases; unmatched bases: 1. CDR3 loop: CASSSGQGYEQYF. CDR3 DNA: TGCGCCAGCAGCTCGGGACAGGGCTACGAGCAGTACTTC.

The chain recombines TRBV2 with TRBJ2-2; 10 bases are shared with TRBD2. From germline, CDR1 is SNHLY and CDR2 FYNNEI. The CDR3 length is 16 residues. Trimming removed 6 bases from V and 2 bases from J; junction bases left unmatched: 6. Written as DNA, the CDR3 is TGTGCCAGCAGGGCCTCACTAGCGGGAAACACCGGGGAGCTGTTTTTT. Its translation: CASRASLAGNTGELFF.

V gene TRBV7-9 combines with J gene TRBJ1-3; TRBD1 is a possible D gene (5 bases). Germline CDR1 reads SEHNR; CDR2 reads FQNEAQ (reference sequence). V lost 1 base, J lost 0 bases, and 13 bases lay in between. CDR3 size: 17 residues. CDR3 sequence reads: CASSLGSKGSSGNTIYF. CDR3 DNA: TGTGCCAGCAGCTTAGGAAGTAAGGGGTCCTCTGGAAACACCATATATTTT. The variable domain in full, completed from reference TRBV7-9 and TRBJ1-3, reads DTGVSQNPRHKITKRGQNVTFRCDPISEHNRLYWYRQTLGQGPEFLTYFQNEAQLEKSRLLSDRFSAERPKGSFSTLEIQRTEQGDSAMYLCASSLGSKGSSGNTIYFGEGSWLTVV.

The V call is TRBV7-3, the J call TRBJ2-3, with 9 bases that match TRBD2. The CDR3 is 17 residues long. The trim removed 5 bases at V and 2 bases at J, leaving 11 bases unmatched. From germline, CDR1 is SGHTA and CDR2 FQGTGA. The CDR3 nucleotides read TGTGCCAGCAGCAAGGCGACTAGCGGAGCTTACACAGATACGCAGTATTTT. Translation gives CASSKATSGAYTDTQYF.

This rearrangement joins TRBV28 to TRBJ1-5; maybe TRBD1 (6 bases). Germline V CDR1 and CDR2: MDHEN, SYDVKM. The CDR3 is 17 amino acids. Trimming cost V 3 bases and J 5 bases, with 20 bases left between them. The CDR3, as DNA: TGTGCCAGCAGTTTCGTCCAAGGGAGGGGGACTGATCAGCCCCAGCATTTT. It encodes CASSFVQGRGTDQPQHF.

The V call is TRBV7-3, the J call TRBJ2-1, with TRBD2 matching 9 bases. Germline values: CDR1 SGHTA, CDR2 FQGTGA. Trimming cost V 5 bases and J 8 bases; bases outside gene matches: 10. The CDR3 loop spans 15 amino acids. CDR3 amino acids: CASSPAAGGTYEQFF. CDR3 DNA sequence: TGTGCCAGCAGCCCCGCGGCGGGAGGGACGTATGAGCAGTTCTTC.

This clone was counted once. The rearrangement joins TRBV27 to TRBJ2-5, with 7 bases aligning to TRBD2. The CDR3 has 13 amino acids. Trimming took 6 bases from V and 5 from J; bases not matched to a gene: 6. Germline V gene lookup returns CDR1 MNHEY and CDR2 SMNVEV (reference sequence). This CDR3 reads CASSTTSVETQYF. CDR3 nucleotides: TGTGCCAGCAGCACTACTAGCGTTGAGACCCAGTACTTC.

This chain joins TRBV28 and TRBJ1-2; 8 bases map to TRBD1. Germline V gene data show CDR1 as MDHEN and CDR2 as SYDVKM. CDR3 length equals 13 residues. Trimming cost V 8 bases and J 2 bases; bases outside gene matches: 4. CDR3 loop: CASGDRRNYGYTF. The CDR3 nucleotides are TGTGCCAGCGGGGACAGGCGGAACTATGGCTACACCTTC.

This clone rates as medium-sized. The rearrangement joins TRBV30 to TRBJ2-1; 11 bases align to TRBD2. In germline, CDR1 is GTSNPN, CDR2 SVGIG (reference sequence). V was clipped by 1 base and J by 9 bases; unmatched bases: 5. This CDR3 region has 14 residues. This CDR3 is CAWSEGLAVSEQFF. In DNA form, the CDR3 reads TGTGCCTGGAGTGAGGGACTAGCGGTCAGTGAGCAGTTCTTC.

The chain is built from TRBV28 and TRBJ1-3; D is unresolved. The V and J ends lost 5 bases and 0 bases respectively, with 14 bases between them. In germline, CDR1 is MDHEN, CDR2 SYDVKM. CDR3 size: 16 residues. This chain's CDR3 is CASSPPYRDSGNTIYF. CDR3 DNA: TGTGCCAGCAGTCCCCCTTACAGAGACTCTGGAAACACCATATATTTT.

The chain employs TRBV29-1 and TRBJ2-7; D gene ambiguous. Trimming shortened V by 3 bases and J by 0 bases, and 9 bases separated the two germline ends. Germline values: CDR1 SQVTM, CDR2 ANQGSEA. The CDR3 runs to 13 residues. The CDR3 loop reads CSVEGPSSYEQYF. The CDR3 DNA follows: TGCAGCGTTGAGGGCCCGAGCTCCTACGAGCAGTACTTC.

V gene TRBV28 combines with J gene TRBJ2-7; D unresolved. V shed 5 bases and J shed 1 base, with 9 bases lying between them. Germline loops: CDR1 MDHEN, CDR2 SYDVKM. The CDR3 is 13 residues long. DNA of the CDR3: TGTGCCAGCAGTACAACAGCTTCCTACGAGCAGTACTTC. As protein: CASSTTASYEQYF.

The chain has TRBV7-9 and TRBJ1-4; TRBD1 might be the D (5 bases). In germline, CDR1 is SEHNR, CDR2 FQNEAQ (reference sequence). CDR3 size: 15 residues. Trimming removed 5 bases from V and 4 bases from J, with 14 bases in between. The CDR3 region is CASSVTGGDNEKLFF. Here the CDR3 DNA reads TGTGCCAGCAGCGTAACCGGGGGGGATAATGAAAAACTGTTTTTT.

This clone was picked up one time. The chain couples TRBV12-5 to TRBJ1-1; D is unclear. The CDR3 totals 11 residues. Between the trimmed V and J ends, which lost 7 bases and 2 bases, there was a span of 5 bases. CDR1 and CDR2 from the germline V gene are LGHNT and FRNRAP. The CDR3 is CASAINTEAFF. In DNA, the CDR3 is TGTGCTAGTGCTATAAACACTGAAGCTTTCTTT.

The chain has TRBV5-6 and TRBJ2-2, with TRBD1 as a possible D gene (5 bases). V lost 0 bases and J 6 bases, leaving 9 bases between the germline ends. CDR1 SGHDT and CDR2 YYEEEE come from the germline V gene. This CDR3 spans 14 amino acids. The CDR3 region is CASSLADNPGELFF. The CDR3 DNA is TGTGCCAGCAGCTTGGCGGACAACCCCGGGGAGCTGTTTTTT. Based on the CDR3 plus reference TRBV5-6 and TRBJ2-2, the full variable domain is DAGVTQSPTHLIKTRGQQVTLRCSPKSGHDTVSWYQQALGQGPQFIFQYYEEEERQRGNFPDRFSGHQFPNYSSELNVNALLLGDSALYLCASSLADNPGELFFGEGSRLTVL.

The chain links TRBV5-4 to TRBJ2-7; tentative D call: TRBD2 (5 bases). Trimming left V 0 bases short and J 4 bases short, with 11 bases between. CDR3 length equals 14 residues. CDR1 is SGHNT, CDR2 YYREEE, per germline (reference sequence). This CDR3 is CASSLELAAYEQYF. For the CDR3, the DNA is TGTGCCAGCAGCTTGGAGCTAGCAGCTTACGAGCAGTACTTC.

This clone was detected only a few times. In the same sample, other DNA sequences code for this CDR3. V gene TRBV9 combines with J gene TRBJ2-1; D is possibly TRBD2 (6 bases). In germline, CDR1 is SGDLS, CDR2 YYNGEE. CDR3 length equals 14 residues. Trimming shortened V by 2 bases and J by 0 bases, and 6 bases separated the two germline ends. The CDR3 DNA follows: TGTGCCAGCAGCGTGGGACTCTCCTACAATGAGCAGTTCTTC. Protein product: CASSVGLSYNEQFF.

The chain couples TRBV25-1 to TRBJ2-5, with 7 positions matching TRBD1. After removal of 3 bases from V and 4 bases from J, the junction contained 5 bases not matched to a gene. The CDR3 spans 14 residues. Germline loops: CDR1 MGHDK, CDR2 SYGVNS. This CDR3 is CASSDSYRGETQYF. In nucleotides, the CDR3 is TGTGCCAGCAGTGATTCGTACAGGGGAGAGACCCAGTACTTC.

The chain has TRBV25-1 and TRBJ2-1, with 10 bases matching TRBD1. The CDR3 length is 16 residues. Germline V lookup: CDR1 MGHDK, CDR2 SYGVNS. After removal of 5 bases from V and 4 bases from J, the junction contained 8 bases not matched to a gene. The CDR3 region has the DNA TGTGCCAGCAGTACAACCGGGACAGGGGAATACAATGAGCAGTTCTTC. Protein product: CASSTTGTGEYNEQFF.